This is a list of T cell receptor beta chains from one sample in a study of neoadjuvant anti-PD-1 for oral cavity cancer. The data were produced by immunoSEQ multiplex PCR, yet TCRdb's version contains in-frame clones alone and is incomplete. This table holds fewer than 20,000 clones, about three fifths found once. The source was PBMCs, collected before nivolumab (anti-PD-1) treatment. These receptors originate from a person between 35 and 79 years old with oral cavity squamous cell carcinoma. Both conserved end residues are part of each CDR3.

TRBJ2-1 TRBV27 CASSIIGDEQFF
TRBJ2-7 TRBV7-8 CASSLDGTTVREQYF
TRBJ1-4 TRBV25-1 CASSEEGFEIVEKLFF
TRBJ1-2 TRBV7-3 CASSLTGGSGYGYTF
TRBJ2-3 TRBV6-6 CASRGAPSTDTQYF
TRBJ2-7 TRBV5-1 CASSLARGNEQYF
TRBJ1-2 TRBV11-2 CASSFGQRDGYTF
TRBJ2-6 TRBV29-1 CSVGGQGSGANVLTF
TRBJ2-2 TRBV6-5 CASSRGHLTGELFF
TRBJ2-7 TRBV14 CASSLGNSYEQYF
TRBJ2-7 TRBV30 CAWGQGLLSSYEQYF
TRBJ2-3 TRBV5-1 CASRTSGSTDTQYF
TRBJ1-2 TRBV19 CASSIGGNGYTF
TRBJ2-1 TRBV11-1 CASSLEGDSYNEQFF
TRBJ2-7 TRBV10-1 CASSETGASTEQYF
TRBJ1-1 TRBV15 CATTVGRAGTEAFF
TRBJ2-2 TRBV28 CASMASNTGELFF
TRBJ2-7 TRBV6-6 CASSYVRERYEQYF
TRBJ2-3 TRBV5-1 CASSLAVGGTSTDTQYF
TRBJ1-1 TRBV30 CAWSVQLNTEAFF
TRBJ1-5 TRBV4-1 CASSQETGGGNQPQHF
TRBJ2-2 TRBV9 CASSTSDSSPGELFF
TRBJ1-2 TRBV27 CASSYASGANYGYTF
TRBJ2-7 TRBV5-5 CASSSLAGQGGYEQYF
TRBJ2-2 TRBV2 CASSLTGATGELFF
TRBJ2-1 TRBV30 CAWSVMMGREVFQPGGISYNEQFF
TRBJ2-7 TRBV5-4 CASSLMGMPYEQYF
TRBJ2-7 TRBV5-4 CASSLAEFRPYEQYF
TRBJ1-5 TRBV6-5 CASSRSGNQPQHF
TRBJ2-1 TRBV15 CATSRPQGYEQFF
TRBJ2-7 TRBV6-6 CASSQGTGSGYEQYF
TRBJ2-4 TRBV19 CASSSQGNPRDIQYF
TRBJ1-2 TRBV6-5 CASRSGEGYTF
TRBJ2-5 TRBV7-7 CASSLTQQETQYF
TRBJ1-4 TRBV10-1 CASSERAGNEKLFF
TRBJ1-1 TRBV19 CASSIERANTEAFF
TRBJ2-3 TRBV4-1 CASSRTGDGTDTQYF
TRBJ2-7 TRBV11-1 CASSLGRVNEQYF
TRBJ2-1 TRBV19 CASSHPSGSSYNEQFF
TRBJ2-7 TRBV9 CASSVPPRDSYTPLYF